One TCR beta chain is described in this entry. The data were obtained in a study of T cells after posttransplantation cyclophosphamide. Germline-derived CDR1 and CDR2 are MDHEN and SYDVKM. The CDR3 is 11 residues long. The V end was cut by 8 bases, the J end by 7 bases, with 11 bases between. Methotrexate plus calcineurin inhibitor accompanied controls' myeloablative marrow transplants; sampling was 1 year later. The repertoire was sequenced with immunoSEQ multiplex PCR; TCRdb's copy has only in-frame clones and lacks some. The repertoire includes 19,000 or so clones, 70% to 90% of them detected once, and about 2% sits in the top ten.

The chain has TRBV28 and TRBJ1-1; D is ambiguous. The TCR was taken from a female patient between 30 and 39 years old who received an allogeneic stem cell transplant from an unrelated donor, was CMV-positive, and had acute and chronic GVHD. A share of the T cells may be of graft donor origin. The material was PBMCs, obtained approximately 360 days after allogeneic stem cell transplant with calcineurin inhibitor and methotrexate. The CDR3 bases are TGTGCCAGCGGGCGACACCTTGAAGCTTTCTTT. It codes for CASGRHLEAFF.